The next 32 T cell receptor beta chains were all read from a single sample in a study of T cell responses to AZD1222 COVID-19 vaccine. Repertoires were generated with immunoSEQ multiplex PCR, while TCRdb's copy carries only in-frame clones and drops some. The data show fewer than 120,000 clones, 80% to 95% seen once. The input for sequencing was peripheral blood, taken 28 days after the second AZD1222 dose. The receptors come from an adult who received the AZD1222 COVID-19 vaccine.

V and J are TRBV10-3 and TRBJ1-3, with D possibly TRBD1 on 5 matching bases. This CDR3 comprises 16 residues. V gave up 2 bases and J gave up 0 bases, with 11 bases separating them. CDR1 and CDR2 (germline): ENHRY, SYGVKD. This CDR3 reads CAISEIQGFSGNTIYF. As DNA, the CDR3 is TGTGCCATCAGTGAGATCCAGGGCTTCTCTGGAAACACCATATATTTT.

CDR3 in DNA: TGTGCCAGCAGCCTAGGGGTTGTGAGTGAAAAACTGTTTTTT. This encodes CASSLGVVSEKLFF. The V gene is TRBV9, the J gene TRBJ1-4; TRBD1 might be the D (5 bases). Germline CDR1 and CDR2: SGDLS and YYNGEE. The CDR3 totals 14 residues. V shed 4 bases and J shed 7 bases, with 14 bases lying between them.

The table lists this clone with a count of one. The chain uses TRBV4-3 and TRBJ2-5; a possible D gene is TRBD1 (5 bases). The CDR3 length is 13 residues. Looked up from germline, CDR1 is LGHNA and CDR2 is YSLEER. Trimming cost V 3 bases and J 5 bases, with 10 bases left between them. In DNA, the CDR3 is TGCGCCAGCAGCCAGGGGCTTGGGGAGACCCAGTACTTC. This translates into CASSQGLGETQYF.

The gene calls are TRBV5-1 and TRBJ1-2; no clear D gene. V gave up 0 bases and J gave up 5 bases, with 8 bases separating them. Germline V CDR1 and CDR2: SGHRS, YFSETQ. The CDR3 consists of 13 residues. This CDR3 is CASSLGQQYGYTF. The DNA of the CDR3 is TGCGCCAGCAGCTTGGGTCAGCAATATGGCTACACCTTC. Together with reference TRBV5-1 and TRBJ1-2, the CDR3 gives the full variable domain: KAGVTQTPRYLIKTRGQQVTLSCSPISGHRSVSWYQQTPGQGLQFLFEYFSETQRNKGNFPGRFSGRQFSNSRSEMNVSTLELGDSALYLCASSLGQQYGYTFGSGTRLTVV.

J is TRBJ1-3 and V is TRBV5-1; D may be TRBD1 (5 bases). Trimming left V 4 bases short and J 5 bases short, with 10 bases between. Germline assignment: CDR1 SGHRS and CDR2 YFSETQ. CDR3 length equals 13 residues. CDR3 amino acids: CASSEAGRNTIYF. CDR3 DNA: TGCGCCAGCAGCGAGGCAGGGAGAAACACCATATATTTT.

The chain employs TRBV7-6 and TRBJ2-1, with a possible D match to TRBD1 (7 bases). The V gene's germline CDR1 is SGHVS and CDR2 FNYEAQ. CDR3 length: 17 amino acids. Between the trimmed V and J ends, which lost 8 bases and 1 base, there was a span of 21 bases. The CDR3 DNA reads TGTGCCAGCTCCCTCGGACCAGGGGGGTGGTCCTACAATGAGCAGTTCTTC. Translation gives CASSLGPGGWSYNEQFF.

The CDR3 reads CASSQPGQGSGNYGYTF. The CDR3 bases are TGTGCCAGCAGCCAACCGGGACAGGGGAGTGGAAACTATGGCTACACCTTC. The V and J genes are TRBV11-2 and TRBJ1-2; TRBD1 aligns across 10 bases. The J segment lost 2 bases and the V segment lost 5 bases, leaving 11 bases of the junction unmatched. Germline V lookup: CDR1 SGHAT, CDR2 FQNNGV. The CDR3 loop spans 17 amino acids.

The V gene is TRBV27, the J gene TRBJ2-5, with TRBD2 matching 12 bases. Germline V gives CDR1 MNHEY, CDR2 SMNVEV (reference sequence). Trimming cost V 3 bases and J 2 bases; bases outside gene matches: 10. The CDR3 sequence is 18 residues long. The CDR3 reads CASSFKASGGGIQETQYF. CDR3 bases: TGTGCCAGCAGTTTTAAAGCTAGCGGGGGGGGAATACAAGAGACCCAGTACTTC.

The CDR3 loop reads CASSQEPGPSPLHF. For the CDR3, the DNA is TGTGCCAGCAGCCAAGAACCGGGACCCTCACCCCTCCACTTT. V is TRBV3-1 (or the pseudogene TRBV3-2) and J is TRBJ1-6; possibly TRBD1 for D (5 bases). CDR1 and CDR2 (germline): LGHDT, YNNKEL (reference sequence). With 0 bases removed from V and 10 bases from J, the gap between germline ends came to 10 bases. The CDR3 is made up of 14 amino acids.

The V gene is TRBV18, the J gene TRBJ2-3; TRBD1 aligns across 8 bases. The CDR3 has 15 amino acids. Germline-derived CDR1 and CDR2 are KGHSH and LQKENI. V shed 1 base and J 4 bases; nucleotides not matched to a gene: 4. DNA of the CDR3: TGTGCCAGCTCACCACTCACAGGGGGTGCAGATACGCAGTATTTT. Translated: CASSPLTGGADTQYF.

A few counts support this clone. This chain links TRBV11-2 with TRBJ1-3; D remains ambiguous. The CDR3 consists of 15 residues. The germline CDR1 and CDR2 sequences are SGHAT and FQNNGV. V lost 4 bases and J lost 0, with 10 bases in between. Here the CDR3 DNA reads TGTGCCAGCAGCTCCCTATCCGTCTCTGGAAACACCATATATTTT. Its translation: CASSSLSVSGNTIYF.

The chain links TRBV11-3 to TRBJ2-4, with TRBD2 matching over 12 bases. This CDR3 region has 16 residues. Trimming at V came to 3 bases and at J to 1 base, leaving 1 base not matched to a gene. CDR1 and CDR2 from the germline V gene are SGHNT and YENEEA. The DNA of the CDR3 is TGTGCCAGCAGCTTCCTAGCGGGGGGGGCCAAAAACATTCAGTACTTC. Protein sequence: CASSFLAGGAKNIQYF.

The chain couples TRBV4-2 to TRBJ2-6; tentative D call: TRBD1 (5 bases). The CDR3 extends over 16 amino acids. Germline loops: CDR1 LGHNA, CDR2 YNFKEQ. V was pared by 0 bases and J by 2 bases, with 8 bases between. The CDR3 reads CASSQDIGAGANVLTF. The CDR3 nucleotides are TGTGCCAGCAGCCAAGATATAGGGGCTGGGGCCAACGTCCTGACTTTC.

The J gene is TRBJ2-3, the V gene TRBV4-2; 15 bases align to TRBD2. Germline CDR1 reads LGHNA; CDR2 reads YNFKEQ. V gave up 1 base and J gave up 3 bases; unmatched junction bases: 2. CDR3 length: 17 amino acids. CDR3 protein: CASSQGGTSGGTDTQYF. Written as DNA, the CDR3 is TGTGCCAGCAGCCAAGGAGGGACTAGCGGGGGGACAGATACGCAGTATTTT.

V is TRBV7-2 and J is TRBJ1-4; the D is unclear. Trimming took off 2 bases at V and 14 bases at J, with 9 bases between the two ends. The CDR3 totals 11 residues. Germline CDR1 reads SGHTA; CDR2 reads FQGNSA. CDR3 sequence reads: CASSLTGNLFF. The CDR3 DNA reads TGTGCCAGCAGCTTAACGGGCAATCTGTTTTTT.

This clone was picked up one time. The CDR3 loop is CASSFSGGRWSTDTQYF. The CDR3 bases are TGCGCCAGCAGCTTTTCAGGGGGCCGATGGAGCACAGATACGCAGTATTTT. V and J are TRBV5-1 and TRBJ2-3; 8 nucleotides agree with TRBD1. V gave up 2 bases and J gave up 0 bases; unmatched junction bases: 8. This CDR3 region has 17 residues. The germline CDR1 and CDR2 sequences are SGHRS and YFSETQ.

V is TRBV5-1 and J is TRBJ1-2; 9 bases align to TRBD1. With 6 bases clipped from V and 3 bases from J, the junction kept 6 bases outside the gene matches. CDR3 length equals 14 residues. CDR1 is SGHRS and CDR2 is YFSETQ in the germline V gene. CDR3 nucleotide sequence: TGCGCCAGCAAAGCCCGACAGGGGGACTATGGCTACACCTTC. It codes for CASKARQGDYGYTF.

The V gene is TRBV7-9, the J gene TRBJ2-3; D is unclear. The V gene lost 1 base and the J gene lost 11 bases, with 13 bases spanning the gap. The germline V gene has CDR1 SEHNR and CDR2 FQNEAQ (reference sequence). The CDR3 is 13 amino acids. CDR3 in DNA: TGTGCCAGCAGCTTAGTAATGGGTGAGTGGCAGTATTTT. Its protein product is CASSLVMGEWQYF.

V and J are TRBV9 and TRBJ1-6; D uncertain. Germline values: CDR1 SGDLS, CDR2 YYNGEE. The CDR3 extends over 14 amino acids. Trimming removed 4 bases at V and 7 bases at J, with 12 bases between. The CDR3 spells CASSPLLGNSPLHF. The CDR3 bases are TGTGCCAGCAGCCCTCTCTTAGGGAATTCACCCCTCCACTTT.

The chain is built from TRBV6-2 or TRBV6-3 and TRBJ2-5; 8 bases fit TRBD1. The germline V gene has CDR1 MNHEY and CDR2 SVGEGT. After removal of 5 bases from V and 2 bases from J, the junction contained 7 bases not matched to a gene. There are 15 residues in the CDR3. The DNA for the CDR3 is TGTGCCAGCAGTAGGCTAGGACAGGGACAAGAGACCCAGTACTTC. It encodes CASSRLGQGQETQYF.

This clone showed up just once. This sequence joins TRBV24-1 and TRBJ2-7; 13 bases align to TRBD2. In germline, CDR1 is KGHDR, CDR2 SFDVKD. Trimming removed 5 bases from V and 4 bases from J; junction bases left unmatched: 10. The CDR3 loop spans 17 amino acids. For the CDR3, the DNA is TGTGCCACCAGTGGGATAGGGACTAGCGGGGCGCAGTACGAGCAGTACTTC. Residues: CATSGIGTSGAQYEQYF.

This chain connects TRBV3-1 (or the pseudogene TRBV3-2) to TRBJ1-3, with a weak D call TRBD1 (5 bases). The CDR3 totals 14 residues. CDR1 and CDR2 (germline): LGHDT, YNNKEL (reference sequence). The V and J ends lost 1 base and 4 bases respectively, with 8 bases between them. CDR3 sequence: CASSQGGRGNTIYF. CDR3 nucleotide sequence: TGTGCCAGCAGCCAAGGGGGCCGAGGAAACACCATATATTTT.

The J gene is TRBJ2-3, the V gene TRBV5-1; the D call may be TRBD1 or TRBD2 (5 bases each). V lost 6 bases, J lost 0 bases, and 17 bases lay in between. Germline values: CDR1 SGHRS, CDR2 YFSETQ. The CDR3 has 16 amino acids. This chain's CDR3 is CASTYDGASSTDTQYF. CDR3 nucleotide sequence: TGCGCCAGCACCTATGACGGGGCCTCTAGCACAGATACGCAGTATTTT.

This clone came up once. V and J are TRBV2 and TRBJ1-6; possibly TRBD1 for D (6 bases). Germline CDR1 is SNHLY and CDR2 is FYNNEI. The CDR3 is 13 amino acids. Trimming shortened V by 6 bases and J by 9 bases, and 12 bases separated the two germline ends. CDR3 coding DNA: TGTGCCAGCAGGGACAGTCGGAGTTCACCCCTCCACTTT. Translated, it gives CASRDSRSSPLHF. Filled out from reference TRBV2 and TRBJ1-6, the complete variable domain reads EPEVTQTPSHQVTQMGQEVILRCVPISNHLYFYWYRQILGQKVEFLVSFYNNEISEKSEIFDDQFSVERPDGSNFTLKIRSTKLEDSAMYFCASRDSRSSPLHFGNGTRLTVT.

V is TRBV29-1 and J is TRBJ2-5, with 14 bases matching TRBD2. The CDR3 has 14 amino acids. In germline, CDR1 is SQVTM, CDR2 ANQGSEA. V lost 7 bases, J lost 5 bases, and 6 bases stayed unmatched. The CDR3 coding sequence is TGCAGCGGGCGGGGACTAGCGGGGGAGGAGACCCAGTACTTC. Translating it yields CSGRGLAGEETQYF.

The sample holds one count of this clone. The J gene is TRBJ1-5, the V gene TRBV19, with D hard to call. The CDR3 covers 15 residues. V lost 7 bases to trimming and J lost 3 bases, with 16 bases between them. Germline V gene data show CDR1 as LNHDA and CDR2 as SQIVND (reference sequence). The CDR3 DNA follows: TGTGCCAGTACGTTTTTATTCAGAGACAATCAGCCCCAGCATTTT. The encoded protein is CASTFLFRDNQPQHF.

The chain combines TRBV3-1 (or the pseudogene TRBV3-2) with TRBJ2-5; possible D gene TRBD1, 5 bases. Deletions cut 4 bases from V and 1 base from J, with 16 bases between. The germline V gene encodes CDR1 LGHDT and CDR2 YNNKEL (reference sequence). This CDR3 contains 16 residues. The CDR3 region has the DNA TGTGCCAGCAGCCCCAAGGGGATGGAGCGCCAAGAGACCCAGTACTTC. Amino acid sequence: CASSPKGMERQETQYF.

This chain joins TRBV27 and TRBJ2-7, with D perhaps matching TRBD1 (6 bases). Per germline, CDR1 MNHEY and CDR2 SMNVEV (reference sequence). CDR3 size: 14 residues. V lost 3 bases and J 5 bases, leaving 14 bases between the germline ends. The CDR3: CASSFANRVDEQYF. The CDR3 DNA reads TGTGCCAGCAGTTTTGCGAACAGGGTCGACGAGCAGTACTTC.

The CDR3 nucleotides are TGTGCCAGCAGCTTAAGGTTGGGGTACCAAGAGACCCAGTACTTC. Amino acid sequence: CASSLRLGYQETQYF. The chain is built from TRBV7-2 and TRBJ2-5; D call uncertain. CDR1 SGHTA and CDR2 FQGNSA come from the germline V gene. CDR3 length: 15 residues. Trimming shortened V by 2 bases and J by 0 bases, and 10 bases separated the two germline ends.

The rearrangement joins TRBV7-9 to TRBJ2-5; 7 bases fit TRBD2. The germline V gene encodes CDR1 SEHNR and CDR2 FQNEAQ (reference sequence). The ends lost 5 bases at V and 5 bases at J; junction bases unmatched: 14. This CDR3 contains 16 residues. The CDR3 sequence: CASSRLTGRGGETQYF. The CDR3 nucleotides are TGTGCCAGCAGCCGACTGACGGGGAGGGGAGGGGAGACCCAGTACTTC.

Worth noting for this clone: The germline gene is not matched at one end of the junction; a read error may be the cause. This sample includes further DNA sequences coding for the same CDR3. CDR3 in amino acids: CASSFYRDRESEQYF. The CDR3, as DNA: TGTGCCAGTAGCTTCTACCGGGACAGGGAATCCGAGCAGTACTTC. The chain couples TRBV11-2 to TRBJ2-7, with 9 bases matching TRBD1. CDR3 length: 15 residues. CDR1 is SGHAT and CDR2 is FQNNGV in the germline V gene.

The chain has TRBV30 and TRBJ2-3; the match to TRBD1 covers 8 bases. The CDR3 runs to 13 residues. Trimming at V came to 7 bases and at J to 0 bases, leaving 3 bases not matched to a gene. Germline CDR1 GTSNPN, CDR2 SVGIG (reference sequence). This chain's CDR3 is CASRQGSTDTQYF. CDR3 nucleotides: TGTGCCTCCAGACAGGGGAGCACAGATACGCAGTATTTT.